The entry below gives a single T cell receptor (beta chain) sequence along with its context. Compared with germline, one end of the junction differs, possibly owing to a read error. This sample was included in a study of human T cells and chemical hapten exposure. About the study: Small pooled library volume differences chiefly drove per-sample TCR yield variation.

Time point indicated: patch test 3, about 24 weeks after DPC sensitization. Treatment here: therapeutic diphenylcyclopropenone sensitization with weekly scalp DPC. The CDR3 has 12 amino acids. Germline-derived CDR1 and CDR2 are MNHEY and SVGEGT. The library put unique molecular identifiers onto individual cDNA molecules. Via MiXCR, TCRdb re-called the RACE reads, giving one row per CDR3 protein. The top ten hold 10% of the sample, which has about 97,000 distinct CDR3 sequences, roughly a quarter seen once. This specimen consisted of whole blood, obtained in connection with sensitization to the hapten diphenylcyclopropenone (DPC). The rearrangement uses TRBV6-2 or TRBV6-3 and TRBJ2-5; 12 nucleotides match TRBD2. This receptor was taken from a man aged 35 to 55 with alopecia areata. Some clones in this sample may be carry-over from other donors' samples. CDR3 residues: CASSSRTSGECF. The DNA for the CDR3 is TGTGCCAGCAGTTCCCGGACTAGCGGGGAGTGCTTC.